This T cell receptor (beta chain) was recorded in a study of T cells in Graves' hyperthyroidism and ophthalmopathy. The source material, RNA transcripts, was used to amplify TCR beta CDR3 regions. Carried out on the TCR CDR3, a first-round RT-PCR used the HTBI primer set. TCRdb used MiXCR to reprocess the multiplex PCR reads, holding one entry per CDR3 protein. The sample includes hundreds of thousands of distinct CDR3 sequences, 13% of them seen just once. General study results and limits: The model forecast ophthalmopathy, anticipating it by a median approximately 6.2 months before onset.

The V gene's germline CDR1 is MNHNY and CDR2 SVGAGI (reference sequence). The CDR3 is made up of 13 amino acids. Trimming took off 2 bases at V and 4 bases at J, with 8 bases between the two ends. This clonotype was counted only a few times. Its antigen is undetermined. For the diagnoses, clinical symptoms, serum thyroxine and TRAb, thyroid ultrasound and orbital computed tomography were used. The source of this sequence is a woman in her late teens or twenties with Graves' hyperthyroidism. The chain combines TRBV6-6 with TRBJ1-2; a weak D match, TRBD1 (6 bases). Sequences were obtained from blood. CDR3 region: CASSYGGAYGYTF. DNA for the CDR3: TGTGCCAGCAGTTACGGGGGCGCCTATGGCTACACCTTC.